This TCR beta chain was sequenced during a study of cytotoxic CD8 clonotypes in ibrutinib-treated CLL. With 5 bases removed from V and 1 base from J, the gap between germline ends came to 9 bases. The length of the CDR3 is 14 residues. The germline V gene has CDR1 LGHNA and CDR2 YSLEER. The repertoire was sequenced with immunoSEQ multiplex PCR; TCRdb's copy has only in-frame clones and lacks some. The table lists about 85,000 clones, 70% to 80% of them singletons. This rearrangement joins TRBV4-3 to TRBJ2-4; D not certain. Here the sequenced sample was PBMCs, taken after 12 months of ibrutinib treatment. The TCR comes from a human donor with chronic lymphocytic leukemia. The CDR3 spells CASSTSGAKNIQYF. In nucleotides, the CDR3 is TGCGCCAGCAGCACGTCTGGGGCCAAAAACATTCAGTACTTC.